A selection of T cell receptor beta chains follows, all from one sample in a study of T cells in Graves' hyperthyroidism and ophthalmopathy. TCRdb analysed the multiplex PCR reads with MiXCR anew, one entry per CDR3 protein. The profile shows around 620,000 distinct CDR3 sequences, about 17% of them singletons. The source material was blood. Every receptor here comes from a woman in her twenties or thirties with Graves' hyperthyroidism. CDR3s include the opening cysteine and the closing phenylalanine or tryptophan. The order of the fields is D gene, V gene, CDR3 protein. D genes are given only for firm matches.

TRBD2 | TRBV28 | CASRTGGLAGAYNEQFF
TRBD2 | TRBV20-1 | CSARGRLAGTYEQYF
TRBD1 | TRBV30 | CAWSASRDRRSNQPQHF
. | TRBV9 | CASSVGGSGFYEQYF
. | TRBV28 | CASSFNGSPEQFF
. | TRBV9 | CASSVDGTQNYEQYF
TRBD2 | TRBV6-1 | CASSTIGLASTYEQYF
. | TRBV9 | CASSDGAVRQPQHF
. | TRBV29-1 | CSVEIGSHGYTF
TRBD1 | TRBV28 | CASSPRQGPNQPQHF
. | TRBV27 | CASRPINGDEQFF
. | TRBV20-1 | CSADGEGRETQYF
. | TRBV19 | CASSADGVNYGYTF
TRBD2 | TRBV27 | CASSLSWLAGESEQFF
. | TRBV20-1 | CSARSPVGSLTGDNEQFF
. | TRBV4-2 | CASSQGEINTEAFF
. | TRBV13 | CANSPPTASSPAFF
. | TRBV6-1 | CASLRGSNYGYTF
TRBD1 | TRBV28 | CASSSPRGLRGTDTQYF
. | TRBV11-1 | CASSLGGHRVREQYF
. | TRBV6-1 | CASSLRVGPDEQYF
TRBD1 | TRBV7-2 | CASSPNRGEQFF
TRBD1 | TRBV10-3 | CAISQQGDTEAFF
TRBD1 | TRBV19 | CASSIGGTGGYEQYF
. | TRBV20-1 | CSARGEGGTDTQYF
TRBD1 | TRBV30 | CAHDPLRGPNTGELFF
TRBD2 | TRBV20-1 | CSSKPSGRPSEQYF
. | TRBV6-2/TRBV6-3 | CASSYSSGSEKLFF
. | TRBV6-2/TRBV6-3 | CASSRLRYEQYF
. | TRBV6-6 | CASSYDGAYEQYF
. | TRBV15 | CATSTGTEAFF
TRBD1 | TRBV5-5 | CASSSTGSETQYF
. | TRBV27 | CASSPLTPSGHFQETQYF